This T cell receptor (beta chain) was profiled in a study of post-analysis software for immune sequencing data. Study information: Both relapsing-remitting and secondary progressive multiple sclerosis featured among the disease courses, as did progressive-relapsing multiple sclerosis.

This CDR3 spans 13 amino acids. Germline V gene sequence: CDR1 SGHRS, CDR2 YFSETQ. Study-wide findings and caveats: Among roughly 5 TRBV segments more frequent in patients than controls were TRBV5-6, TRBV5-1 and TRBV20-1.

The authors incorporated unique molecular identifiers into the TCR beta cDNA libraries. TCRdb ran MiXCR on the PCR reads and lists one entry per CDR3 protein. The sample has some 890,000 distinct CDR3 sequences, around 50% seen once; the top ten hold roughly 4.4%. With regard to this clonotype: Its antigen is undetermined. At one boundary the junction diverges from the germline segment, which might be a read error.

This receptor was identified in a girl aged 5 to 17 with multiple sclerosis. Material for sequencing was blood. The chain combines TRBV5-1 with TRBJ1-4; no clear D. Here the CDR3 reads CAGSRSFGEKLFF. The CDR3 DNA follows: TGCGCCGGCAGTCGGTCCTTCGGTGAAAAACTGTTTTTT.